These 32 T cell receptor beta chains originate from one sample sequenced in a study of shared clonotypes between healthy human individuals. Repertoires were generated with immunoSEQ multiplex PCR, while TCRdb's copy carries only in-frame clones and drops some. The sample yields some 2,500,000 clones, over 85% seen once. Sequenced: naive CD4+ T cells from PBMCs. Subset defined: CD45RA+ positively selected. These TCRs come from a man aged 18 to 29 in good health. Some clones in this sample may be carry-over from other donors' samples.

The chain is built from TRBV6-1 and TRBJ2-2; D remains ambiguous. V shed 4 bases and J shed 3 bases, with 9 bases lying between them. The CDR3 extends over 14 amino acids. The V gene's germline CDR1 is MNHNS and CDR2 SASEGT. The CDR3: CASSGAEHTGELFF. In DNA form, the CDR3 reads TGTGCCAGCAGTGGGGCAGAACACACCGGGGAGCTGTTTTTT.

The sample holds a few counts of this clone. This rearrangement joins TRBV7-9 to TRBJ1-1; TRBD1 matches 11 bases. V dropped 3 bases and J dropped 5; count of bases not matched to a gene: 2. Germline V lookup: CDR1 SEHNR, CDR2 FQNEAQ (reference sequence). The CDR3 extends over 14 amino acids. CDR3 residues: CASSLGQGETEAFF. The CDR3, as DNA: TGTGCCAGCAGCTTGGGACAGGGGGAGACTGAAGCTTTCTTT.

This clone was found once. This CDR3 is also generated by other DNA sequences in the sample. The chain couples TRBV7-8 to TRBJ2-3; the D is unclear. The germline CDR1 and CDR2 sequences are SGHVS and FQNEAQ. The CDR3 consists of 13 residues. Trimming cost V 1 base and J 1 base, with 3 bases left between them. CDR3 DNA: TGTGCCAGCAGCTTAGGGGGCACAGATACGCAGTATTTT. Protein product: CASSLGGTDTQYF.

This clone was seen just once. This rearrangement joins TRBV18 to TRBJ2-7, with D perhaps matching TRBD2 (5 bases). Germline assignment: CDR1 KGHSH and CDR2 LQKENI. V was trimmed by 6 bases and J by 3 bases, leaving 15 bases between them. The CDR3 totals 14 residues. The CDR3 region is CASSTGRENYEQYF. DNA for the CDR3: TGTGCCAGCTCCACCGGTCGGGAAAACTACGAGCAGTACTTC.

This sequence joins TRBV6-6 and TRBJ1-6, with 9 bases that match TRBD1. The CDR3 runs 16 residues. V shed 6 bases and J 4 bases; nucleotides not matched to a gene: 7. CDR1 and CDR2 from the germline V gene are MNHNY and SVGAGI (reference sequence). The chain's CDR3 is CASSQGQGMYNSPLHF. CDR3 nucleotide sequence: TGTGCCAGCAGCCAAGGACAGGGGATGTATAATTCACCCCTCCACTTT.

This clone was observed a single time. The chain couples TRBV18 to TRBJ2-6; D uncertain. V lost 5 bases, J lost 0 bases, and 5 bases lay in between. CDR1 and CDR2 from the germline V gene are KGHSH and LQKENI. The CDR3 totals 14 residues. CDR3 amino acids: CASSAPSGANVLTF. CDR3 sequence (DNA): TGTGCCAGCTCAGCCCCCTCTGGGGCCAACGTCCTGACTTTC.

The gene calls are TRBV11-3 and TRBJ2-1, with a weak D call TRBD2 (5 bases). CDR1 and CDR2 from the germline V gene are SGHNT and YENEEA. The CDR3 runs to 14 residues. V gave up 1 base and J gave up 10 bases, with 14 bases separating them. CDR3 nucleotide sequence: TGTGCCAGCAGCTTAGGTGGAGTTCGAGGGGAGCAGTTCTTC. Amino acids: CASSLGGVRGEQFF.

The chain recombines TRBV9 with TRBJ1-2; D perhaps matches TRBD1 (6 bases). Germline loops: CDR1 SGDLS, CDR2 YYNGEE. The CDR3 length is 14 residues. V was trimmed by 3 bases and J by 5 bases, leaving 14 bases between them. The CDR3 DNA follows: TGTGCCAGCAGCGCCGAACAGGGCAAATATGGCTACACCTTC. Protein: CASSAEQGKYGYTF.

CDR3 nucleotide sequence: TGTGCCAGCAGCAGGGGACCCGGGGGTGCGGGCCAAGAGACCCAGTACTTC. This translates into CASSRGPGGAGQETQYF. The chain is built from TRBV9 and TRBJ2-5, with D maybe TRBD2 (6 bases). Trimming took 4 bases from V and 1 from J, leaving 20 bases between them. Germline values: CDR1 SGDLS, CDR2 YYNGEE. This CDR3 is 17 amino acids long.

As DNA, the CDR3 is TGTGCCAGCAGCTTAGTCCGACAGGACCGTTACAATGAGCAGTTCTTC. The encoded protein is CASSLVRQDRYNEQFF. This chain links TRBV7-8 with TRBJ2-1, with a weak D call TRBD1 (6 bases). Germline CDR1 SGHVS, CDR2 FQNEAQ. The CDR3 loop spans 16 amino acids. Deletions cut 1 base from V and 4 bases from J, with 14 bases between.

J is TRBJ1-5 and V is TRBV5-1; D remains unclear. This CDR3 spans 14 amino acids. Germline V CDR1 and CDR2: SGHRS, YFSETQ. Trimming left V 4 bases short and J 3 bases short, with 11 bases between. The DNA of the CDR3 is TGCGCCAGCAGCCCCTCCGGGATCAATCAGCCCCAGCATTTT. Protein sequence: CASSPSGINQPQHF.

This sequence joins TRBV11-2 and TRBJ2-7; tentatively, D is TRBD2 (6 bases). The germline V gene has CDR1 SGHAT and CDR2 FQNNGV. The CDR3 has 17 residues. Trimming shortened V by 0 bases and J by 2 bases, and 17 bases separated the two germline ends. The CDR3 sequence is CASSLDRTISQPYEQYF. CDR3 DNA: TGTGCCAGCAGCTTAGATCGGACTATCTCTCAACCCTACGAGCAGTACTTC.

The chain couples TRBV11-3 to TRBJ2-2; no reliable D call. CDR1 is SGHNT, CDR2 YENEEA, per germline. The CDR3 contains 14 residues. The V gene lost 2 bases and the J gene lost 8 bases, with 12 bases spanning the gap. The DNA of the CDR3 is TGTGCCAGCAGCTTACCCGGGCGCGTTGGGGAGCTGTTTTTT. Amino acids: CASSLPGRVGELFF. Combining the CDR3 with reference TRBV11-3 and TRBJ2-2 gives the whole variable domain EAGVVQSPRYKIIEKKQPVAFWCNPISGHNTLYWYLQNLGQGPELLIRYENEEAVDDSQLPKDRFSAERLKGVDSTLKIQPAELGDSAVYLCASSLPGRVGELFFGEGSRLTVL.

The chain combines TRBV7-9 with TRBJ1-2, with 8 bases matching TRBD1. The J segment lost 3 bases and the V segment lost 5 bases, leaving 8 bases of the junction unmatched. CDR1 SEHNR and CDR2 FQNEAQ come from the germline V gene (reference sequence). The CDR3 length is 15 residues. CDR3: CASSVTGGLDYGYTF. The DNA of the CDR3 is TGTGCCAGCAGCGTAACAGGGGGACTAGACTATGGCTACACCTTC.

This clone is a singleton in its sample. The chain uses TRBV6-1 and TRBJ2-4; D is ambiguous. The CDR3 has 13 amino acids. CDR1 is MNHNS, CDR2 SASEGT, per germline. Trimming took 1 base from V and 7 from J, leaving 8 bases between them. CDR3 region: CASSEGVRNIQYF. The DNA for the CDR3 is TGTGCCAGCAGTGAAGGGGTCCGGAACATTCAGTACTTC.

Comments on this clone: Other DNA sequences within the sample encode an identical CDR3. The chain has TRBV7-2 and TRBJ2-1, with a possible D match to TRBD1 (7 bases). The V end was cut by 5 bases, the J end by 4 bases, with 12 bases between. CDR3 size: 14 residues. Germline CDR1 reads SGHTA; CDR2 reads FQGNSA. In nucleotides, the CDR3 is TGTGCCAGCAGCCCAGGGGGGACGTACAATGAGCAGTTCTTC. This sequence encodes CASSPGGTYNEQFF.

V usage is TRBV5-1 and J usage is TRBJ2-7, with D possibly being TRBD1 (5 bases). Trimming shortened V by 1 base and J by 2 bases, and 16 bases separated the two germline ends. There are 16 residues in the CDR3. CDR1 and CDR2 from the germline V gene are SGHRS and YFSETQ. This CDR3 is CASSLQTTAIPYEQYF. The CDR3, as DNA: TGCGCCAGCAGCTTGCAGACGACAGCAATACCCTACGAGCAGTACTTC.

Comment on this clone: At the DNA level, this CDR3 is encoded by other sequences in the same sample as well. The chain has TRBV5-1 and TRBJ2-3, with D unclear. V gave up 3 bases and J gave up 6 bases, with 5 bases separating them. Germline V CDR1 and CDR2: SGHRS, YFSETQ. This CDR3 spans 11 amino acids. The CDR3 loop is CASSSSDTQYF. DNA of the CDR3: TGCGCCAGCAGCTCTTCGGATACGCAGTATTTT.

V is TRBV14 and J is TRBJ1-1, with a tentative D call TRBD1 (6 bases). V lost 2 bases and J lost 0, with 10 bases in between. CDR3 length: 15 amino acids. Germline V gene sequence: CDR1 SGHDN, CDR2 FVKESK. CDR3 protein: CASSQRTGMNTEAFF. The CDR3, as DNA: TGTGCCAGCAGCCAAAGAACAGGGATGAACACTGAAGCTTTCTTT.

This clone appeared a few times. V gene TRBV9 combines with J gene TRBJ2-3, with D perhaps TRBD2 (6 bases). The V gene lost 0 bases and the J gene lost 0 bases, with 8 bases spanning the gap. The CDR3 sequence is 15 residues long. CDR1 and CDR2 from the germline V gene are SGDLS and YYNGEE. The CDR3 loop is CASSVDSGSTDTQYF. CDR3 nucleotide sequence: TGTGCCAGCAGCGTAGATAGCGGTAGCACAGATACGCAGTATTTT. Drawing the rest from reference TRBV9 and TRBJ2-3, the complete variable domain is DSGVTQTPKHLITATGQRVTLRCSPRSGDLSVYWYQQSLDQGLQFLIQYYNGEERAKGNILERFSAQQFPDLHSELNLSSLELGDSALYFCASSVDSGSTDTQYFGPGTRLTVL.

This sequence joins TRBV4-2 and TRBJ1-2; D not certain. This CDR3 contains 16 residues. Trimming left V 0 bases short and J 4 bases short, with 15 bases between. Per germline, CDR1 LGHNA and CDR2 YNFKEQ. CDR3: CASSQDADRPGYGYTF. The CDR3 coding sequence is TGTGCCAGCAGCCAAGACGCAGACCGGCCGGGCTATGGCTACACCTTC.

The chain links TRBV27 to TRBJ1-2; TRBD1 might be the D (5 bases). V lost 5 bases, J lost 4 bases, and 26 bases lay in between. Germline CDR1 MNHEY, CDR2 SMNVEV (reference sequence). The CDR3 is made up of 18 amino acids. CDR3 bases: TGTGCCAGCAGTCCCCGGATCGGGACGGAGAAAAGAAGCTATGGCTACACCTTC. Translation: CASSPRIGTEKRSYGYTF.

This chain uses TRBV5-1 with TRBJ2-1; weak D call: TRBD2 (6 bases). Germline V gene lookup returns CDR1 SGHRS and CDR2 YFSETQ. The CDR3 has 11 residues. Trimming removed 4 bases at V and 9 bases at J, with 8 bases between. The CDR3 is CASSPGSEQFF. CDR3 in DNA: TGCGCCAGCAGCCCCGGGAGTGAGCAGTTCTTC. Based on the CDR3 plus reference TRBV5-1 and TRBJ2-1, the full variable domain is KAGVTQTPRYLIKTRGQQVTLSCSPISGHRSVSWYQQTPGQGLQFLFEYFSETQRNKGNFPGRFSGRQFSNSRSEMNVSTLELGDSALYLCASSPGSEQFFGPGTRLTVL.

V and J are TRBV10-3 and TRBJ1-1; no reliable D call. Germline lookup yields CDR1 ENHRY and CDR2 SYGVKD. V lost 10 bases to trimming and J lost 1 base, with 13 bases between them. The CDR3 covers 13 residues. CDR3 sequence (DNA): TGTGCCAGCCAGCGGGCGGAGAACACTGAAGCTTTCTTT. Translated: CASQRAENTEAFF.

The CDR3 spells CASSMGAHSYEQYF. CDR3 nucleotides: TGTGCCAGTAGTATGGGGGCGCACTCCTACGAGCAGTACTTC. The chain carries TRBV19 and TRBJ2-7, with D perhaps TRBD1 (6 bases). Trimming pared 3 bases from V and 0 bases from J, leaving 9 bases between. The CDR3 sequence is 14 residues long. The V gene's germline CDR1 is LNHDA and CDR2 SQIVND (reference sequence).

Details on this clone: Other DNA sequences in the same sample also yield this CDR3. The chain has TRBV9 and TRBJ1-5; D is ambiguous. The CDR3 is 14 amino acids. Per the germline V gene, CDR1 is SGDLS and CDR2 is YYNGEE. V lost 0 bases, J lost 4 bases, and 8 bases lay in between. CDR3 in amino acids: CASSVDSGNQPQHF. The CDR3, as DNA: TGTGCCAGCAGCGTAGATTCTGGGAATCAGCCCCAGCATTTT.

The rearrangement links TRBV9 to TRBJ1-3, with D perhaps TRBD1 (5 bases). The germline CDR1 and CDR2 sequences are SGDLS and YYNGEE. CDR3 size: 17 residues. V lost 3 bases and J lost 0, with 16 bases in between. CDR3 sequence reads: CASSALLPGLSGNTIYF. As DNA, the CDR3 is TGTGCCAGCAGCGCTCTCCTTCCAGGGCTCTCTGGAAACACCATATATTTT.

This rearrangement joins TRBV11-1 to TRBJ2-7, with D tentatively TRBD1 or TRBD2 (6 bases each). CDR3 length: 13 residues. Germline-derived CDR1 and CDR2 are SGHAT and FQDESV (reference sequence). Trimming took 6 bases from V and 3 from J, leaving 12 bases between them. The CDR3 is CASSGGTLYEQYF. CDR3 nucleotides: TGTGCCAGCAGTGGCGGGACACTCTACGAGCAGTACTTC.

This clone was recorded a few times. The chain links TRBV28 to TRBJ1-2, with D maybe TRBD1 (6 bases). The CDR3 is 10 amino acids. V dropped 8 bases and J dropped 7 bases, with 8 bases sitting between them. Germline assignment: CDR1 MDHEN and CDR2 SYDVKM. CDR3 protein: CASAGAGYTF. The CDR3 DNA sequence: TGTGCCAGCGCAGGGGCTGGCTACACCTTC.

As regards this clone: Additional DNA sequences in this sample encode the identical CDR3. This rearrangement joins TRBV7-9 to TRBJ1-5; D remains unclear. Per the germline V gene, CDR1 is SEHNR and CDR2 is FQNEAQ (reference sequence). Trimming took off 1 base at V and 0 bases at J, with 7 bases between the two ends. The CDR3 spans 15 residues. The CDR3 spells CASSLEGDSNQPQHF. Here the CDR3 DNA reads TGTGCCAGCAGCTTAGAGGGAGATAGCAATCAGCCCCAGCATTTT.

This clone was counted only a few times. At the DNA level, this CDR3 is encoded by other sequences in the same sample as well. The chain recombines TRBV30 with TRBJ1-1; D is ambiguous. Trimming took 2 bases from V and 1 from J, leaving 8 bases between them. The CDR3 is made up of 13 amino acids. Germline V gene lookup returns CDR1 GTSNPN and CDR2 SVGIG (reference sequence). The CDR3 nucleotides read TGTGCCTGGAGTCGGGGTCCGAACACTGAAGCTTTCTTT. Protein sequence: CAWSRGPNTEAFF.

The rearrangement joins TRBV19 to TRBJ1-5, with 7 bases fitting TRBD1. CDR1 is LNHDA and CDR2 is SQIVND in the germline V gene (reference sequence). The J segment lost 6 bases and the V segment lost 6 bases, leaving 11 bases of the junction unmatched. CDR3 size: 15 residues. The CDR3, as DNA: TGTGCCAGTAGACCCCTCGAGGGGGCAAGTCAGCCCCAGCATTTT. Its protein is CASRPLEGASQPQHF.